This T cell receptor beta chain derives from a study of T-cell memory formation after mild COVID-19. TCRdb itself ran the 5' RACE reads through MiXCR, one entry per CDR3 protein. This repertoire shows 270,000 or so distinct CDR3 sequences, 18% found once; its top ten account for 23%. General study points: Clones that shrank (day 15 to 85) were balanced CD4/CD8, whereas later expanders leaned CD4+. Researchers could not confirm that second-wave clones peaking on day 37 targeted SARS-CoV-2.

This clonotype came up a few times. The antigen remains unidentified. Germline trimming cut 0 bases from V and 8 bases from J; bases unmatched to any gene: 6. CDR3 length: 13 amino acids. CDR1 and CDR2 from the germline V gene are DFQATT and SNEGSKA (reference sequence). Sequencing was done on a sample of PBMCs or a T cell subset sorted from them (not recorded which). The receptor's source is a man aged 18-30 years who had mild COVID-19 (a few samples of this study predate the infection). Cell type and time point are not known. The chain links TRBV20-1 to TRBJ1-2; 7 bases line up with TRBD1. The CDR3 nucleotides are TGCAGTGCTAGAGATGAGGGGGCGAAGGGCTACACCTTC. Its translation: CSARDEGAKGYTF.